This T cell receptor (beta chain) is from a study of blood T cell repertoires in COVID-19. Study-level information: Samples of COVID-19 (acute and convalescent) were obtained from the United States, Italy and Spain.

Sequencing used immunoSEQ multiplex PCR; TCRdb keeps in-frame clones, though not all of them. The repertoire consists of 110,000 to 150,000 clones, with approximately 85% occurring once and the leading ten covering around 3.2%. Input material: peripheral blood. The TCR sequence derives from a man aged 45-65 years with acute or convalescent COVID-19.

The chain's CDR3 is CASSAKYEQYF. DNA of the CDR3: TGTGCCAGCAGCGCGAAATACGAGCAGTACTTC. The chain employs TRBV7-9 and TRBJ2-7; D gene unclear. Trimming removed 5 bases at V and 4 bases at J, with 6 bases between. Germline values: CDR1 SEHNR, CDR2 FQNEAQ (reference sequence). This CDR3 has 11 residues. Full variable domain (outside the CDR3, taken from reference TRBV7-9 and TRBJ2-7): DTGVSQNPRHKITKRGQNVTFRCDPISEHNRLYWYRQTLGQGPEFLTYFQNEAQLEKSRLLSDRFSAERPKGSFSTLEIQRTEQGDSAMYLCASSAKYEQYFGPGTRLTVT.